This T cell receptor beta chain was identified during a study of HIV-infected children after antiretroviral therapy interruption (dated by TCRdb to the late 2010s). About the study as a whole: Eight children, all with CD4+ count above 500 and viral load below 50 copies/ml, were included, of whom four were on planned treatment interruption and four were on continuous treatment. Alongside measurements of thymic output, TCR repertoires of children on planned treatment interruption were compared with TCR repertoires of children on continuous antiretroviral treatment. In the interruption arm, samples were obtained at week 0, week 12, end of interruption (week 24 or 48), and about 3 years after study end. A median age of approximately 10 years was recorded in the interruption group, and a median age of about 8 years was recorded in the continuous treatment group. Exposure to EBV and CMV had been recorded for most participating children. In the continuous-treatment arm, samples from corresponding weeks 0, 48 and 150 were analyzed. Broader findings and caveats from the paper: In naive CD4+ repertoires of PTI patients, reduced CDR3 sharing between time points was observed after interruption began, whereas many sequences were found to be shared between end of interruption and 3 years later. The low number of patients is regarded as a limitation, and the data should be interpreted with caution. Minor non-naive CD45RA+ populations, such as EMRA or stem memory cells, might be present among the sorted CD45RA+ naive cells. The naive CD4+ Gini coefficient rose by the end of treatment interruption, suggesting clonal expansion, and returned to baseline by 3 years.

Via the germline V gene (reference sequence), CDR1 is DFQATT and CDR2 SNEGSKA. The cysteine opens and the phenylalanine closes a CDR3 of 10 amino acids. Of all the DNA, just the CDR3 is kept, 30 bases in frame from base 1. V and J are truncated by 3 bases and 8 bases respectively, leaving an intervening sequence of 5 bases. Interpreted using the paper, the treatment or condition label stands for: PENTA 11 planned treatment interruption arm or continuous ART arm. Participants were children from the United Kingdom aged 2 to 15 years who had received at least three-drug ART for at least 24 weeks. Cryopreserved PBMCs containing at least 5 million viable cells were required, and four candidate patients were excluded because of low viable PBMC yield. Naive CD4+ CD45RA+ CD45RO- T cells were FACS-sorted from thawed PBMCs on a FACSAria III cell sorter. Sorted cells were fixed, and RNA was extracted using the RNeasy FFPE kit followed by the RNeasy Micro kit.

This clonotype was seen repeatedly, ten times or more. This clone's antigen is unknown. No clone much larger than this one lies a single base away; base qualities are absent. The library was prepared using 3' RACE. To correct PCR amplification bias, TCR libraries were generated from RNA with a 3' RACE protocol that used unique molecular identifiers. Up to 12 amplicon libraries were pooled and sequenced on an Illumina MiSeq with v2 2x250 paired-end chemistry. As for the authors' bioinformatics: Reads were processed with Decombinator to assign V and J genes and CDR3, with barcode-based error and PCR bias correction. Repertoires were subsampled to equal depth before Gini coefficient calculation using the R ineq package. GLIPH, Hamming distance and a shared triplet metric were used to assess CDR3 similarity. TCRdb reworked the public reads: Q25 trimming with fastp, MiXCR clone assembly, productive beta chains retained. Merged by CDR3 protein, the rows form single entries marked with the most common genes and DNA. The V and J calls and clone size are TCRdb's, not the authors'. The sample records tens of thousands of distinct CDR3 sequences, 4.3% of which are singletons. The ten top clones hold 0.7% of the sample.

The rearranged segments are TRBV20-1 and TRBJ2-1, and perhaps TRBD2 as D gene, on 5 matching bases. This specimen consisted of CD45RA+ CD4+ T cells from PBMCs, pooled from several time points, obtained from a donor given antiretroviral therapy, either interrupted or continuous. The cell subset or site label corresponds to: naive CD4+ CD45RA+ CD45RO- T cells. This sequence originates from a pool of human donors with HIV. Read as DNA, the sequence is TGCAGTGCTAGGGGAGATGAGCAGTTCTTC. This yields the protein CSARGDEQFF.